This TCR beta chain appears in the sequencing data of a study of T-cell reconstitution after alpha-beta-depleted transplantation in children. Germline V lookup: CDR1 DFQATT, CDR2 SNEGSKA (reference sequence). The CDR3 loop spans 13 amino acids. V trimming: 2 bases; J trimming: 6 bases; junction bases outside the gene matches: 2. This clonotype has at least ten counts. During its preparation, the TCRbeta library received unique molecular identifiers. TCRdb independently ran MiXCR on the PCR reads; one entry per CDR3 protein. The table has just under 150,000 distinct CDR3 sequences, around 8.8% seen once.

This material consisted of PBMCs, mostly from graft donor cells, taken 180 days after TCRalphabeta/CD19-depleted stem cell transplant. This clonotype was sampled from a female patient between 2 and 15 years old who had a stem cell transplant for congenital amegakaryocytic thrombocytopenia, so the T cells may come from the graft donor. The V call is TRBV20-1, the J call TRBJ1-5, with 9 bases fitting TRBD1. CDR3 sequence: CSARTGGVQPQHF. The CDR3 nucleotides read TGCAGTGCTAGAACAGGGGGCGTTCAGCCCCAGCATTTT.